These 25 T cell receptor beta chains originate from one sample sequenced in a study of read filtering for tumor transcriptome and immune sequencing. From roughly 390 ng of RNA, a library with molecular barcoded alpha/delta and beta/gamma adaptors was made. TCRdb re-called the reads with MiXCR, one entry per CDR3 protein. This sample yields 75,000 to 95,000 distinct CDR3 sequences, of which about a fifth are seen a single time; approximately 10% belongs to the top ten. What was sequenced was a population of CD138-negative cells sorted from bone marrow. The receptor source for this set is a donor aged 40 or older with multiple myeloma.

This clonotype was seen many times. The rearrangement links TRBV6-2 or TRBV6-3 to TRBJ2-1; D is possibly TRBD2 (5 bases). The CDR3 runs to 15 residues. Germline V gives CDR1 MNHEY, CDR2 SVGEGT. The ends were cut back, 5 bases at V and 5 bases at J, with 16 bases in the middle. This chain's CDR3 is CASSLWRALHNEQFF. CDR3 bases: TGTGCCAGCAGTCTTTGGCGGGCCCTTCACAATGAGCAGTTCTTC.

Points on this clonotype: One base away lies a much larger clone, so this may be a sequencing read error. The chain is built from TRBV29-1 and TRBJ1-1; D gene uncertain. In germline, CDR1 is SQVTM, CDR2 ANQGSEA. The length of the CDR3 is 11 residues. With 4 bases removed from V and 7 bases from J, the gap between germline ends came to 10 bases. This CDR3 reads CSVVPDNEAFF. The CDR3 DNA is TGCAGCGTTGTCCCCGATAATGAAGCTTTCTTT. Full variable domain (missing parts from reference TRBV29-1 and TRBJ1-1): SAVISQKPSRDICQRGTSLTIQCQVDSQVTMMFWYRQQPGQSLTLIATANQGSEATYESGFVIDKFPISRPNLTFSTLTVSNMSPEDSSIYLCSVVPDNEAFFGQGTRLTVV.

To note about this clonotype: This sequence may be a read error, since a much larger clone differs from it by one base. V and J are TRBV24-1 and TRBJ2-3; 10 nucleotides align to TRBD1. Germline assignment: CDR1 KGHDR and CDR2 SFDVKD. The CDR3 consists of 13 residues. The ends lost 7 bases at V and 6 bases at J; junction bases unmatched: 3. CDR3 DNA sequence: TGTGCCACCAGGGGACAGGGGACGGATACGCAGTATTTT. It is translated as CATRGQGTDTQYF.

Only a few counts were recorded for this clonotype. The rearrangement uses TRBV5-1 and TRBJ1-1; D unclear. Germline V CDR1 and CDR2: SGHRS, YFSETQ. The CDR3 loop spans 13 amino acids. V dropped 0 bases and J dropped 2 bases, with 5 bases sitting between them. The CDR3 sequence is CASSLADNTEAFF. The CDR3 region has the DNA TGCGCCAGCAGCTTGGCAGATAACACTGAAGCTTTCTTT.

With regard to this clonotype: It may be a read error: a sequence one base away is much more abundant. The V gene is TRBV18, the J gene TRBJ2-5, with D unclear. The germline V gene has CDR1 KGHSH and CDR2 LQKENI. The CDR3 has 15 amino acids. The CDR3 loop is CASSSSAQNHETQYF. The CDR3, as DNA: TGTGCCAGCTCATCCTCAGCTCAGAACCACGAGACCCAGTACTTC.

At least ten counts were recorded for this clonotype. The chain uses TRBV6-2 or TRBV6-3 and TRBJ2-3; unclear D gene. Trimming removed 7 bases from V and 7 bases from J, with 15 bases in between. Germline loops: CDR1 MNHEY, CDR2 SVGEGT. This CDR3 spans 13 amino acids. This CDR3 is CASISAMVNTQYF. CDR3 bases: TGTGCCAGCATAAGCGCGATGGTGAATACGCAGTATTTT.

This clonotype was picked up many times. The rearrangement links TRBV3-1 to TRBJ1-2; 7 bases are a match to TRBD1. Germline V gene sequence: CDR1 LGHDT, CDR2 YNNKEL (reference sequence). Trimming took 3 bases from V and 4 from J; bases not matched to a gene: 11. CDR3 size: 16 residues. The CDR3 coding sequence is TGTGCCAGCAGCCAGGGGACAGATGGCGGAATCTATGGCTACACCTTC. Protein: CASSQGTDGGIYGYTF.

This clonotype was detected many times. The chain carries TRBV2 and TRBJ1-1; 7 bases line up with TRBD1. CDR3 length: 17 amino acids. The ends lost 4 bases at V and 2 bases at J; junction bases unmatched: 13. CDR1 and CDR2 (germline): SNHLY, FYNNEI. CDR3 residues: CASSAYRGSVINTEAFF. DNA for the CDR3: TGTGCCAGCAGTGCCTACAGGGGTTCTGTGATAAACACTGAAGCTTTCTTT.

In its sample, this clonotype was seen many times. The chain links TRBV18 to TRBJ2-3, with D maybe TRBD1 (5 bases). The germline gives CDR1 KGHSH, CDR2 LQKENI. With 3 bases removed from V and 4 bases from J, the gap between germline ends came to 14 bases. CDR3 size: 15 residues. The CDR3 DNA follows: TGTGCCAGCTCACCGAGCAGGGCTGTAGCAGATACGCAGTATTTT. Protein: CASSPSRAVADTQYF.

This clonotype has just a few counts. This chain uses TRBV7-2 with TRBJ2-7; possibly TRBD2 for D (5 bases). This CDR3 is built from 14 residues. From germline, CDR1 is SGHTA and CDR2 FQGNSA. The ends were cut back, 6 bases at V and 3 bases at J, with 15 bases in the middle. The CDR3 spells CASSSGILGYEQYF. CDR3 sequence (DNA): TGTGCCAGCAGTTCCGGGATACTGGGCTACGAGCAGTACTTC.

There are many counts of this clonotype. V usage is TRBV5-1 and J usage is TRBJ2-7, with D perhaps matching TRBD2 (6 bases). Trimming removed 4 bases at V and 0 bases at J, with 8 bases between. Germline V lookup: CDR1 SGHRS, CDR2 YFSETQ. This CDR3 comprises 13 residues. The DNA for the CDR3 is TGCGCCAGCAGCGGCGGGGCCTCCTACGAGCAGTACTTC. Translated: CASSGGASYEQYF.

This clonotype appeared a few times. The chain employs TRBV10-3 and TRBJ2-3, with TRBD2 as a possible D gene (5 bases). V lost 3 bases to trimming and J lost 2 bases, with 9 bases between them. This CDR3 has 14 residues. Germline loops: CDR1 ENHRY, CDR2 SYGVKD. The CDR3 DNA is TGTGCCATCAGTGACGGGGTGACCACAGATACGCAGTATTTT. Encoded protein: CAISDGVTTDTQYF.

This clonotype showed up many times. V is TRBV28 and J is TRBJ2-3; 9 nucleotides agree with TRBD2. This CDR3 is built from 15 residues. Looked up from germline, CDR1 is MDHEN and CDR2 is SYDVKM. The junction had 3 bases not matched to a gene; V was cut back by 5 bases and J by 0 bases. CDR3 nucleotide sequence: TGTGCCAGCAGTGCAGGACTAGCGAGCACAGATACGCAGTATTTT. Translation gives CASSAGLASTDTQYF.

For this clonotype: Being one base from a much bigger clone, this may be a read error. V and J are TRBV3-1 and TRBJ2-2; weak D call: TRBD2 (5 bases). Per germline, CDR1 LGHDT and CDR2 YNNKEL (reference sequence). This CDR3 contains 14 residues. CDR3 region: CASSFSGNTGELSF. The DNA of the CDR3 is TGTGCCAGCAGCTTTTCGGGGAACACCGGGGAGCTGTCTTTT.

Many counts were recorded for this clonotype. The chain combines TRBV5-1 with TRBJ1-1; no definite D call. Germline V gives CDR1 SGHRS, CDR2 YFSETQ. Deletions cut 4 bases from V and 0 bases from J, with 10 bases between. The CDR3 consists of 14 residues. The CDR3 bases are TGCGCCAGCAGCGACTTCAACCTGAACACTGAAGCTTTCTTT. Protein product: CASSDFNLNTEAFF. Combining the CDR3 with reference TRBV5-1 and TRBJ1-1 gives the whole variable domain KAGVTQTPRYLIKTRGQQVTLSCSPISGHRSVSWYQQTPGQGLQFLFEYFSETQRNKGNFPGRFSGRQFSNSRSEMNVSTLELGDSALYLCASSDFNLNTEAFFGQGTRLTVV.

This clonotype has a count of ten or more. This chain uses TRBV2 with TRBJ2-2, with no clear D. CDR1 SNHLY and CDR2 FYNNEI come from the germline V gene. This CDR3 contains 12 residues. Between the trimmed V and J ends, which lost 6 bases and 6 bases, there was a span of 8 bases. As DNA, the CDR3 is TGTGCCAGCAGCACTGGCCCCGGGGAGCTGTTTTTT. Translation gives CASSTGPGELFF. Variable domain in full (rest from reference TRBV2 and TRBJ2-2): EPEVTQTPSHQVTQMGQEVILRCVPISNHLYFYWYRQILGQKVEFLVSFYNNEISEKSEIFDDQFSVERPDGSNFTLKIRSTKLEDSAMYFCASSTGPGELFFGEGSRLTVL.

This clonotype came up many times. The J gene is TRBJ2-7, the V gene TRBV7-9; possibly TRBD1 or TRBD2 for D (5 bases each). This CDR3 has 15 amino acids. Germline V CDR1 and CDR2: SEHNR, FQNEAQ (reference sequence). V shed 5 bases and J shed 5 bases, with 19 bases lying between them. The CDR3 DNA reads TGTGCCAGCAGCCCGGCAGGGACCTTTAGGAACGAGCAGTACTTC. Translating gives CASSPAGTFRNEQYF.

Ten or more counts support this clonotype. One end of the junction varies from germline; a read error may be responsible. This chain connects TRBV5-1 to TRBJ2-1, with D maybe TRBD2 (5 bases). Germline V gene sequence: CDR1 SGHRS, CDR2 YFSETQ. The CDR3 consists of 13 residues. CDR3 region: CAGSLRVRNEQFF. As DNA, the CDR3 is TGCGCCGGCAGCTTGCGGGTTCGGAATGAGCAGTTCTTC.

This clonotype has a count of ten or more. The rearrangement links TRBV19 to TRBJ2-1, with D perhaps matching TRBD1 (6 bases). Germline V lookup: CDR1 LNHDA, CDR2 SQIVND (reference sequence). The CDR3 length is 16 residues. V was pared by 5 bases and J by 0 bases, with 14 bases between. Written as DNA, the CDR3 is TGTGCCAGTAGTCCGAGGACAGTATACTCCTACAATGAGCAGTTCTTC. It is translated as CASSPRTVYSYNEQFF.

Remarks on this clonotype: Being one base from a much bigger clone, this may be a read error. This chain joins TRBV7-2 and TRBJ1-4; D ambiguous. This CDR3 region has 13 residues. CDR1 SGHTA and CDR2 FQGNSA come from the germline V gene. The chain's CDR3 is CASSTSTNEELFF. The CDR3 DNA reads TGTGCCAGCAGTACCTCAACTAATGAAGAACTGTTTTTT.

The chain combines TRBV11-2 with TRBJ2-2; maybe TRBD1 (6 bases). V dropped 6 bases and J dropped 0 bases, with 14 bases sitting between them. The CDR3 runs to 16 residues. The germline gives CDR1 SGHAT, CDR2 FQNNGV. In nucleotides, the CDR3 is TGTGCCAGCAGACCAGAGGGACACCCGAACACCGGGGAGCTGTTTTTT. Translation: CASRPEGHPNTGELFF.

This clonotype occurred many times. This chain joins TRBV6-1 and TRBJ1-1; D is ambiguous. Deletions cut 5 bases from V and 0 bases from J, with 7 bases between. This CDR3 contains 13 residues. The germline V gene has CDR1 MNHNS and CDR2 SASEGT. CDR3 in DNA: TGTGCCAGCAGTCAACTCCTGAACACTGAAGCTTTCTTT. This translates into CASSQLLNTEAFF.

V gene TRBV12-3 or TRBV12-4 combines with J gene TRBJ1-1, with D perhaps TRBD1 (6 bases). The length of the CDR3 is 16 residues. The V and J ends lost 4 bases and 2 bases respectively, with 17 bases between them. CDR3 DNA sequence: TGTGCCAGCAGTTCAGGCAGGGGCTCTGGTAACACTGAAGCTTTCTTT. It encodes CASSSGRGSGNTEAFF.

Many counts were recorded for this clonotype. The chain has TRBV28 and TRBJ1-6, with D unresolved. Germline CDR1 reads MDHEN; CDR2 reads SYDVKM. The CDR3 spans 14 residues. V dropped 3 bases and J dropped 13 bases, with 16 bases sitting between them. CDR3 amino acids: CASSFWALVEPLHF. The CDR3 DNA sequence: TGTGCCAGCAGTTTCTGGGCCCTCGTGGAGCCCCTCCACTTT.

This clonotype was detected ten times or more. V is TRBV5-1 and J is TRBJ2-7; 7 positions match TRBD2. Germline CDR1 SGHRS, CDR2 YFSETQ. After removal of 3 bases from V and 0 bases from J, the junction contained 6 bases not matched to a gene. This CDR3 has 15 amino acids. The CDR3 DNA reads as TGCGCCAGCAGCTCTGACGGGAGGAGCTCCTACGAGCAGTACTTC. Residues: CASSSDGRSSYEQYF.